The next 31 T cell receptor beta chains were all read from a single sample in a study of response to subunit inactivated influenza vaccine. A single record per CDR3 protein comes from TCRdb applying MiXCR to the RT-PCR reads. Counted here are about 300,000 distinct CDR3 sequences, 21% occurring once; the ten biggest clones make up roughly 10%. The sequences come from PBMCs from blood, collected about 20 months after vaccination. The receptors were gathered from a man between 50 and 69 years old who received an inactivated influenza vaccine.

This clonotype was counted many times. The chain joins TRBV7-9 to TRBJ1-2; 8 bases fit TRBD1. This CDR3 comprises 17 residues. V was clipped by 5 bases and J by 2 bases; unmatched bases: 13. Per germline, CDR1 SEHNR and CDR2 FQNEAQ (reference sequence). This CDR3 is CASSLRRTGGSNYGYTF. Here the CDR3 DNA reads TGTGCCAGCAGCCTTAGGCGCACAGGGGGGAGCAACTATGGCTACACCTTC.

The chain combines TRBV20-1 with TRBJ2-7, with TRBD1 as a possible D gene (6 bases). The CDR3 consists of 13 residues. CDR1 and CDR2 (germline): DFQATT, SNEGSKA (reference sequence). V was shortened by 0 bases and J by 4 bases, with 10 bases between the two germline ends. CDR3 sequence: CSARDQDSYEQYF. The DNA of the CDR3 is TGCAGTGCTAGAGATCAGGACAGTTACGAGCAGTACTTC.

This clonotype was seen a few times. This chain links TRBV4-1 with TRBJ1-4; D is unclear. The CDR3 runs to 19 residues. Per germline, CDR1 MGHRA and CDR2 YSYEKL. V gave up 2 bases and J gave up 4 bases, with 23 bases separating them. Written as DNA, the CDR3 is TGCGCCAGCAGCCAAAAAACCGGGTTAAAAATTTGGGATAATGAAAAACTGTTTTTT. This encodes CASSQKTGLKIWDNEKLFF.

The CDR3 bases are TGTGCCAGCAGCCAGGGCAGCTCAGGGATCATCCACGAGCAGTACTTC. It yields the protein CASSQGSSGIIHEQYF. V and J are TRBV14 and TRBJ2-7; D possibly corresponds to TRBD1 (5 bases). Germline loops: CDR1 SGHDN, CDR2 FVKESK. CDR3 length: 16 residues. Trimming stripped 3 bases from V and 5 bases from J, with 20 bases between.

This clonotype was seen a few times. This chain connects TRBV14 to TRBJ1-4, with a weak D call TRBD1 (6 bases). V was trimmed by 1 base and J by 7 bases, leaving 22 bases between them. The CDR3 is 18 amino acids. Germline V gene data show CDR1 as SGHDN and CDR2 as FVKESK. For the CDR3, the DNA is TGTGCCAGCAGCCAAGGCCTTCCGTGGACAGTCTACGGTGAAAAACTGTTTTTT. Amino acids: CASSQGLPWTVYGEKLFF.

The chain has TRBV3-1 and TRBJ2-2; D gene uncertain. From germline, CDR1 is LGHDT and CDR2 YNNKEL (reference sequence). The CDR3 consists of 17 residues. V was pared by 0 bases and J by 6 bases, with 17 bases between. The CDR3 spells CASSQDPTFPSSGELFF. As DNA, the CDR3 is TGTGCCAGCAGCCAAGATCCGACCTTTCCCTCATCCGGGGAGCTGTTTTTT.

CDR3 DNA: TGTGCCAGCTTCAGCTTCAGAAAGGGTACAGGGTCGGACACTGAAGCTTTCTTT. This codes for CASFSFRKGTGSDTEAFF. V is TRBV6-2 or TRBV6-3 and J is TRBJ1-1, with D possibly matching TRBD1 (6 bases). V was cut by 8 bases and J by 3 bases, with 28 bases left in between. Germline V gene lookup returns CDR1 MNHEY and CDR2 SVGEGT. This CDR3 spans 18 amino acids.

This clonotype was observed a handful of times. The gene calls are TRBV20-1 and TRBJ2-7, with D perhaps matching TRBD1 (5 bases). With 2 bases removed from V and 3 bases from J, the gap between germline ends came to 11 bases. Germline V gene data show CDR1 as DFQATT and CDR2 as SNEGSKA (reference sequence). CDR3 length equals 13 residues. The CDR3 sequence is CSARLPGYYEQYF. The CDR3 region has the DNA TGCAGTGCTAGATTGCCAGGGTACTACGAGCAGTACTTC.

The CDR3 region has the DNA TGCAGTGCTAGAGATCCCCGGGACAGGAGAAATCAGCCCCAGCATTTT. It codes for CSARDPRDRRNQPQHF. The chain couples TRBV20-1 to TRBJ1-5; the match to TRBD1 covers 8 bases. CDR1 is DFQATT and CDR2 is SNEGSKA in the germline V gene (reference sequence). J gave up 4 bases and V 0 bases, and 8 bases lay outside the gene matches. The CDR3 runs 16 residues.

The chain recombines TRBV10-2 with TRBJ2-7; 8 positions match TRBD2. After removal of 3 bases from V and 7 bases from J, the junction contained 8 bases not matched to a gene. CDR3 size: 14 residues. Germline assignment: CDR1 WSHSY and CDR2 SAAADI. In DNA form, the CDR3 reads TGCGCCAGCAGTGACGGGGGGGCCGTGGTAGAGCAGTACTTC. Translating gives CASSDGGAVVEQYF.

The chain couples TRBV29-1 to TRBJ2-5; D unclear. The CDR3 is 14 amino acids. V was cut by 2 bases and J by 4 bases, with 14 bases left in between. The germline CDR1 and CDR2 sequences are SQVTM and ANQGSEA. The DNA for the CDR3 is TGCAGCGTTGAACCCGGTCTCTCGGGAGAGACCCAGTACTTC. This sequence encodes CSVEPGLSGETQYF.

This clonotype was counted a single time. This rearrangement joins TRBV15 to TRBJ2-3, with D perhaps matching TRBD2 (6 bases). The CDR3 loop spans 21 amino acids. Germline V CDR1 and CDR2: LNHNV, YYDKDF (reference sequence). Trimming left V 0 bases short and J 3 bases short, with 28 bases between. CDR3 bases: TGTGCCACCAGCAGAGACCGAGGCGGGGCGCAGGATTGGATGGTGACAGATACGCAGTATTTT. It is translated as CATSRDRGGAQDWMVTDTQYF.

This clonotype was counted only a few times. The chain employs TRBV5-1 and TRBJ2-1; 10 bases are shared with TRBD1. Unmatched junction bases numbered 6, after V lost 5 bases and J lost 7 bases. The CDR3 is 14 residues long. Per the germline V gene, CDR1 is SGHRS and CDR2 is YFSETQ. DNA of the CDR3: TGCGCCAGCAGATCGACAGGGGGCTATAATGAGCAGTTCTTC. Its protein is CASRSTGGYNEQFF.

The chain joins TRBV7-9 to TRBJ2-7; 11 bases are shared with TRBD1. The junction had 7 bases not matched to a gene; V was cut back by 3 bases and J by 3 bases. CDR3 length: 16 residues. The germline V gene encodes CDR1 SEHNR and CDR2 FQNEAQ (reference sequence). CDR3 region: CASSLARGTGGYEQYF. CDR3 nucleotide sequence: TGTGCCAGCAGCTTGGCCCGCGGGACAGGGGGCTACGAGCAGTACTTC.

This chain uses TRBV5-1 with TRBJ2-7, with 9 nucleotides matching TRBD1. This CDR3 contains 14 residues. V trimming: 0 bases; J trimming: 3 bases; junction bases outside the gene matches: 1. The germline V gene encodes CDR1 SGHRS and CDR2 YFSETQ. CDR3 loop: CASSLDRGHYEQYF. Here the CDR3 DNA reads TGCGCCAGCAGCTTGGACAGGGGGCACTACGAGCAGTACTTC.

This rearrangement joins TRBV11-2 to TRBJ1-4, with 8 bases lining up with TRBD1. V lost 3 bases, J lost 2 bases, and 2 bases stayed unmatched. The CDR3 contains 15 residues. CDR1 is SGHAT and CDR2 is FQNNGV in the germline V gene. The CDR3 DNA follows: TGTGCCAGCAGCTTTACAGGGGGGACTAATGAAAAACTGTTTTTT. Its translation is CASSFTGGTNEKLFF.

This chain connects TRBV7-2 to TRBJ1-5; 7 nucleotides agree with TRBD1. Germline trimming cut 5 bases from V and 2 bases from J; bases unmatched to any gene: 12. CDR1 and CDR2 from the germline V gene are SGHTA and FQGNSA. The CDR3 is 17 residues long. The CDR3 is CASSTAATGRRNQPQHF. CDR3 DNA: TGTGCCAGCAGCACGGCGGCGACAGGGCGACGCAATCAGCCCCAGCATTTT.

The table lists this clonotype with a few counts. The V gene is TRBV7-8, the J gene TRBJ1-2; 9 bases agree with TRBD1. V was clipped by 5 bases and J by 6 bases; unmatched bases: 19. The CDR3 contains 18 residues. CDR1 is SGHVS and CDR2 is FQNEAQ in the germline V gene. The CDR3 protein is CASSPLHRGPSFRDGYTF. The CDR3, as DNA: TGTGCCAGCAGCCCCCTCCACAGGGGGCCCTCCTTCAGGGATGGCTACACCTTC. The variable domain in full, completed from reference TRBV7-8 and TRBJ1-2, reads GAGVSQSPRYKVAKRGQDVALRCDPISGHVSLFWYQQALGQGPEFLTYFQNEAQLDKSGLPSDRFFAERPEGSVSTLKIQRTQQEDSAVYLCASSPLHRGPSFRDGYTFGSGTRLTVV.

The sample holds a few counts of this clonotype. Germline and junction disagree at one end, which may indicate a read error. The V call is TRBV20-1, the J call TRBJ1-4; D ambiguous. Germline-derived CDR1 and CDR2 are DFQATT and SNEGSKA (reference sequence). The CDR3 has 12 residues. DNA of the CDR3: TGCAGTGCGAGAGGGCTCGAGGAAAAACTGTTTTTT. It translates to CSARGLEEKLFF.

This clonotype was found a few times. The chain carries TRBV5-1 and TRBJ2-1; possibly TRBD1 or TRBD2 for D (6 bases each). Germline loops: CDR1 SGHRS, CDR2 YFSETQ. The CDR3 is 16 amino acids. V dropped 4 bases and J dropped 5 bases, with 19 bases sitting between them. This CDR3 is CASSVGVGGRDNEQFF. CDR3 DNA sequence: TGCGCCAGCAGCGTGGGTGTGGGGGGCCGGGACAATGAGCAGTTCTTC. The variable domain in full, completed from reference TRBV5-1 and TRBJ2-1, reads KAGVTQTPRYLIKTRGQQVTLSCSPISGHRSVSWYQQTPGQGLQFLFEYFSETQRNKGNFPGRFSGRQFSNSRSEMNVSTLELGDSALYLCASSVGVGGRDNEQFFGPGTRLTVL.

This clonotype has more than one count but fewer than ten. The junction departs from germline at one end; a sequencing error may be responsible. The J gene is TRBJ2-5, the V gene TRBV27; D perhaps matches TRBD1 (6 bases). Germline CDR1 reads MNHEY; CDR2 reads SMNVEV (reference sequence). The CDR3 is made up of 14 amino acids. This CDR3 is CASTLSRGVGTQYF. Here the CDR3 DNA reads TGTGCCAGCACTTTATCCAGGGGAGTTGGGACCCAGTACTTC.

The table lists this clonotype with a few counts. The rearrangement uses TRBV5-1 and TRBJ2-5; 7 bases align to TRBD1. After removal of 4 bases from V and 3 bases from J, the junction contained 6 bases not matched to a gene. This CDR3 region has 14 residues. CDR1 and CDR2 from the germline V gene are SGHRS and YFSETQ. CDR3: CASSGGQAEETQYF. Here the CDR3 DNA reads TGCGCCAGCAGCGGAGGACAGGCAGAAGAGACCCAGTACTTC.

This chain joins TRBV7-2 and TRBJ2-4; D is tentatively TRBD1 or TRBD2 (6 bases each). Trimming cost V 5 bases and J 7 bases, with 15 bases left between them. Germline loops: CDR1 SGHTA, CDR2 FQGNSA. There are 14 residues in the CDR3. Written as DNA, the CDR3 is TGTGCCAGCAGCCGTGGGGGGCTTGAGAACATTCAGTACTTC. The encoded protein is CASSRGGLENIQYF.

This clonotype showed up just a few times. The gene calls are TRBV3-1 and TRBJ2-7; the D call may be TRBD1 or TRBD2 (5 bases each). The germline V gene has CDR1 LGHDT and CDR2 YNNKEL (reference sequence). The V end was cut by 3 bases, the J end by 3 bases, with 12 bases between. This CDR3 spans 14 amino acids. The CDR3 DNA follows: TGTGCCAGCAGCCAGTTTTTTGGGGGCTACGAGCAGTACTTC. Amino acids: CASSQFFGGYEQYF.

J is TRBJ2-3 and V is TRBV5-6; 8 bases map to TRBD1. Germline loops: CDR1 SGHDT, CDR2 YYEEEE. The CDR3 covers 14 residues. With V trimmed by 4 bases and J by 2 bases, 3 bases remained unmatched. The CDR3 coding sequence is TGTGCCAGCAGCGACAGGGGTTTCACAGATACGCAGTATTTT. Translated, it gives CASSDRGFTDTQYF. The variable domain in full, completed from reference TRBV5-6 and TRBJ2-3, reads DAGVTQSPTHLIKTRGQQVTLRCSPKSGHDTVSWYQQALGQGPQFIFQYYEEEERQRGNFPDRFSGHQFPNYSSELNVNALLLGDSALYLCASSDRGFTDTQYFGPGTRLTVL.

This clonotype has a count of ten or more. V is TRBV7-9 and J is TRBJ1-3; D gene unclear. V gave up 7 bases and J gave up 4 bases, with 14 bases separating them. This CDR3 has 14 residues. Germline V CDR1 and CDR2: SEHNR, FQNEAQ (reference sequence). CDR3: CASNPEESGNTIYF. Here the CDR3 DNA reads TGTGCCAGCAACCCGGAGGAGTCCGGAAACACCATATATTTT.

The CDR3, as DNA: TGTGCCAGCAGCAAAGTTTCACCGTCTTTGAACAGGGGGCATCAGCCCCAGCATTTT. Its protein product is CASSKVSPSLNRGHQPQHF. The chain has TRBV21-1 and TRBJ1-5; TRBD1 was called by the table and not checked on the DNA. TRBV21-1 is tagged as a pseudogene. The CDR3 loop spans 19 amino acids.

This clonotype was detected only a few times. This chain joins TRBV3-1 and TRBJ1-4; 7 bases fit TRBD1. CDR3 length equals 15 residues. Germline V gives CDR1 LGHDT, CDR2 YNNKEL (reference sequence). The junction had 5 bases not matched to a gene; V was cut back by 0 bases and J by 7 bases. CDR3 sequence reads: CASSQEGTAIEKLFF. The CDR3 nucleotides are TGTGCCAGCAGCCAAGAGGGGACAGCCATTGAAAAACTGTTTTTT.

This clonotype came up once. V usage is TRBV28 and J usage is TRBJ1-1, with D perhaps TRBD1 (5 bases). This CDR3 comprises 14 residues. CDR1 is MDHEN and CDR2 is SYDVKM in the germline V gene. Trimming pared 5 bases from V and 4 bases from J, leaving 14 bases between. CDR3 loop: CASSPTVLGTEAFF. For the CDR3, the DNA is TGTGCCAGCAGTCCGACAGTTTTGGGCACTGAAGCTTTCTTT.

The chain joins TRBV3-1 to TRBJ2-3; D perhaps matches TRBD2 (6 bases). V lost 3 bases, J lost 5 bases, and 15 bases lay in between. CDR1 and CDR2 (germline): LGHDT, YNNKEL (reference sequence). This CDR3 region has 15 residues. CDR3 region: CASSQDGLSVDTQYF. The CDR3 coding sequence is TGTGCCAGCAGCCAGGACGGACTAAGTGTAGATACGCAGTATTTT.

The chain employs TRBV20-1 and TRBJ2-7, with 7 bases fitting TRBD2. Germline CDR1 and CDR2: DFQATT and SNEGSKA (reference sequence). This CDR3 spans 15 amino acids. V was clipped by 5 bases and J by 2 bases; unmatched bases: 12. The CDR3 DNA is TGCAGTGCTCCCCGGGGAGGGGTAGGGACCTACGAGCAGTACTTC. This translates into CSAPRGGVGTYEQYF.